These 2 T cell receptor beta chains originate from one sample sequenced in a study of OX40 agonist ivuxolimab in advanced cancers. TCRdb's copy holds only in-frame clones and misses some; the assay was immunoSEQ multiplex PCR. The sample carries about 15,000 clones, roughly 75% recorded once. This sample comprised CD4+ or CD8+ T cells sorted from blood, obtained in a trial of the OX40 agonist ivuxolimab. These receptors all stem from an adult with an advanced solid tumor such as melanoma, head and neck, liver or kidney cancer.

This chain joins TRBV19 and TRBJ1-5; D is unclear. Trimming cost V 3 bases and J 7 bases, with 10 bases left between them. This CDR3 is 13 amino acids long. Germline lookup yields CDR1 LNHDA and CDR2 SQIVND (reference sequence). The CDR3 region is CASSIIGPQPQHF. The CDR3 DNA reads as TGTGCCAGTAGTATCATTGGCCCACAGCCCCAGCATTTT.

This clone came up once. The rearrangement joins TRBV1 to TRBJ1-6. TRBV1 corresponds to a pseudogene. The CDR3 runs to 17 residues. The CDR3 here is CTSSQGSGPTTGSPLHF. CDR3 sequence (DNA): TGCACCAGCAGCCAAGGATCCGGCCCAACGACGGGTTCACCCCTCCACTTT.